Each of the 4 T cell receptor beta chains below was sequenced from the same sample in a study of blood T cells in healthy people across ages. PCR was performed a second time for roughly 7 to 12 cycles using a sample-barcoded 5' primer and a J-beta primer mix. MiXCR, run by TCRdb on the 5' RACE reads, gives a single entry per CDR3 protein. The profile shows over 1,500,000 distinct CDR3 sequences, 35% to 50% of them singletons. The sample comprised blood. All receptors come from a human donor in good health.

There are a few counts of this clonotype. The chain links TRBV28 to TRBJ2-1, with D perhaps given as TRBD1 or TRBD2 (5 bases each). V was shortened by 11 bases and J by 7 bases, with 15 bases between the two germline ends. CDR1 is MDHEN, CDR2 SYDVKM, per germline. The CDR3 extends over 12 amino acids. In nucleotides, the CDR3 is TGTGCCGGGGGTTTTAAAGATAATGAGCAGTTCTTC. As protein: CAGGFKDNEQFF.

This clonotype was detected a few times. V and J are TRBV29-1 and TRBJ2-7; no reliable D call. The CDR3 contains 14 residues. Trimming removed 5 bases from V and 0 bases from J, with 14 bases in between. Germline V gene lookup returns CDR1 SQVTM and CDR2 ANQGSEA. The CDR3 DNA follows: TGCAGCGTTTCCCTCGTGGGGTACTCCTACGAGCAGTACTTC. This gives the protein CSVSLVGYSYEQYF.

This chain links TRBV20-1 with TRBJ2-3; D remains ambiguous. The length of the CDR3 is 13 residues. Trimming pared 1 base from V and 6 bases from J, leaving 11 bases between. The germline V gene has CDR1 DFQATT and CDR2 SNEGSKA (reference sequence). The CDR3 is CSARGSYLDTQYF. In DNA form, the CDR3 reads TGCAGTGCTAGAGGGTCATATCTGGATACGCAGTATTTT.

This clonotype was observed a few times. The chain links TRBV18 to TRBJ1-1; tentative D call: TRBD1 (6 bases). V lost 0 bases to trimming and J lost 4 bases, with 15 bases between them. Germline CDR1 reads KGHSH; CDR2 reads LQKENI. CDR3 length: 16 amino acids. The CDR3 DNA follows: TGTGCCAGCTCACCACCGAGACCAACAGGGAGCACTGAAGCTTTCTTT. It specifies CASSPPRPTGSTEAFF.